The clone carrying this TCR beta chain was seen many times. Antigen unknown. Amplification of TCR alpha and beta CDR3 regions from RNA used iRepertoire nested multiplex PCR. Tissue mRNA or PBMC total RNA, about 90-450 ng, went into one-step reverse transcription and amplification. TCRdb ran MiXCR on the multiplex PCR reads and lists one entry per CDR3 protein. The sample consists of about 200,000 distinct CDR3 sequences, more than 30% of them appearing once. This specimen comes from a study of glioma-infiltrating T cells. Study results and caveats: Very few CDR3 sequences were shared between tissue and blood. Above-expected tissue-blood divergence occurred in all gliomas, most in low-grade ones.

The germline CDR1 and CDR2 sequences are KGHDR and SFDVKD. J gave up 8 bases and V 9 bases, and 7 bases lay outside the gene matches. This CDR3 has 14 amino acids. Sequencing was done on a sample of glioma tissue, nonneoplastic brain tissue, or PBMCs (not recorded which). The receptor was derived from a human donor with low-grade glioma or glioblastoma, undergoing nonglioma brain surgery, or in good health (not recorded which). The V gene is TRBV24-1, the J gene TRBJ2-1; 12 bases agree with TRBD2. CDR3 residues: CATSGLAGSDEQFF. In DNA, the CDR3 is TGTGCCACCTCGGGACTAGCGGGTTCAGATGAGCAGTTCTTC.